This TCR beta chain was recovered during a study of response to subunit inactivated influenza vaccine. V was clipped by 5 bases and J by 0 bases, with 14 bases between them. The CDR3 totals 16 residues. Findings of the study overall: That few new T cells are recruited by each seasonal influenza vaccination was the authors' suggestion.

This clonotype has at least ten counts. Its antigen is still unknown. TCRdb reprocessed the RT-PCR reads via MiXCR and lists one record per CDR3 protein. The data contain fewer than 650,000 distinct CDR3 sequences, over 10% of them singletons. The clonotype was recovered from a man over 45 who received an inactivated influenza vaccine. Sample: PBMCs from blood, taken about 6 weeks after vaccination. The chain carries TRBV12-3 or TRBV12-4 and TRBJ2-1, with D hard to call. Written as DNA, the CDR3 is TGTGCCAGCAGTGCATTATTGGGGATCTCCTACAATGAGCAGTTCTTC. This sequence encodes CASSALLGISYNEQFF.